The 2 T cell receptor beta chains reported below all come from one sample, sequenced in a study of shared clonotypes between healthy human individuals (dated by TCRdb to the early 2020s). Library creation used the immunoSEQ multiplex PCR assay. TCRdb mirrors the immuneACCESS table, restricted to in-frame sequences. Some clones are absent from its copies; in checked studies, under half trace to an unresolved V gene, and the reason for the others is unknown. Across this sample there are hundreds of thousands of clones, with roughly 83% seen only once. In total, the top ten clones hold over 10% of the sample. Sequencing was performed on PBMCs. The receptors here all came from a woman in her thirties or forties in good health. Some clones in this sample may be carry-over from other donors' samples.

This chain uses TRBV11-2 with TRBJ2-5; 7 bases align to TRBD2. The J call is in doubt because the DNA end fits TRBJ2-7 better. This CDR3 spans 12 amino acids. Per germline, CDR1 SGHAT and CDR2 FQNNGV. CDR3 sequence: CASRGRGYEQYF. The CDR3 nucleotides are TGTGCCAGCAGGGGGAGGGGCTACGAGCAGTACTTC.

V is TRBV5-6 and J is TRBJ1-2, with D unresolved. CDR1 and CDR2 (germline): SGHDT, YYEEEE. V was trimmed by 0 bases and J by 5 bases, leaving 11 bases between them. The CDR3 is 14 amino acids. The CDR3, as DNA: TGTGCCAGCAGCTTGGCCCGGCAGTCATATGGCTACACCTTC. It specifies CASSLARQSYGYTF.